This is a list of T cell receptor beta chains from one sample in a study of blood T cell repertoires in COVID-19. Assay used: immunoSEQ multiplex PCR; TCRdb lists only in-frame clones, some missing. Of over 85,000 clones in the sample, 70% to 80% are singletons; the top ten hold around 24%. Specimen: peripheral blood. The receptors stem from a man in his 70s with acute or convalescent COVID-19. Both conserved end residues are part of each CDR3. The D gene is left open where the match is weak. Clone size, where shown, is once, few, many, or a class for clones that have expanded.

NA	TRBV28	NA	TRBJ2-1	13	CASSLKGFDEQFF	TGTGCCAGCAGTTTGAAGGGGTTTGATGAGCAGTTCTTC
NA	TRBV6-4	NA	TRBJ1-2	19	CASSDFKAEALLANYGYTF	TGTGCCAGCAGTGATTTTAAGGCAGAGGCCTTACTAGCTAACTATGGCTACACCTTC
NA	TRBV18	TRBD1	TRBJ1-6	16	CASSPPGGQRDSPLHF	TGTGCCAGCTCACCACCGGGGGGACAGAGAGATTCACCCCTCCACTTT
once	TRBV27	TRBD1	TRBJ1-2	15	CASSLSDRGIYGYTF	TGTGCCAGCAGTTTATCGGACAGGGGAATATATGGCTACACCTTC
NA	TRBV18	TRBD1	TRBJ1-4	16	CASSDRQGTDNEKLFF	TGTGCCAGCTCCGACCGACAGGGTACGGATAATGAAAAACTGTTTTTT
many	TRBV25-1	NA	TRBJ1-4	16	CASSEKQGRTREKLFF	TGTGCCAGCAGTGAGAAACAGGGAAGGACCCGTGAAAAACTGTTTTTT
NA	TRBV19	TRBD2	TRBJ2-7	14	CASSPLAGANEQYF	TGTGCCAGTAGTCCCCTAGCGGGAGCTAACGAGCAGTACTTC
NA	TRBV5-1	TRBD1	TRBJ1-1	16	CASSEGTGGAGTEAFF	TGCGCCAGCAGCGAAGGGACAGGGGGCGCGGGCACTGAAGCTTTCTTT
NA	TRBV19	NA	TRBJ2-6	14	CASRAGSGANVLTF	TGTGCCAGTAGAGCAGGATCTGGGGCCAACGTCCTGACTTTC
NA	TRBV5-8	NA	TRBJ1-6	12	CASSLTGRALHF	TGTGCCAGCAGCTTGACAGGGAGGGCCCTCCACTTT
NA	TRBV11-2	NA	TRBJ1-3	14	CASSSRGGIGTIYF	TGTGCCAGCAGCTCGAGGGGGGGCATCGGGACCATATATTTT
few	TRBV28	TRBD2	TRBJ2-3	16	CASIPVSGRGEDTQYF	TGTGCCAGCATCCCCGTGTCGGGGAGGGGAGAGGATACGCAGTATTTT
NA	TRBV6-2/TRBV6-3	TRBD1	TRBJ1-1	16	CASSRPSGTVTTEAFF	TGTGCCAGCAGTCGACCCTCCGGGACAGTAACTACTGAAGCTTTCTTT
NA	TRBV13	NA	TRBJ1-1	13	CASSPPRNTEAFF	TGTGCCAGCAGTCCCCCCCGGAACACTGAAGCTTTCTTT
medium-sized	TRBV2	TRBD2	TRBJ2-7	13	CARALAGGREQYF	TGTGCCAGAGCCTTAGCGGGAGGCCGCGAGCAGTACTTC
NA	TRBV5-8	TRBD1	TRBJ1-3	15	CASSIRTGGGNTIYF	TGTGCCAGCAGCATTCGGACAGGGGGGGGAAACACCATATATTTT
NA	TRBV27	NA	TRBJ2-1	16	CASSSRAVGGYNEQFF	TGTGCCAGCAGTTCGCGAGCGGTAGGGGGCTACAATGAGCAGTTCTTC
NA	TRBV18	TRBD2	TRBJ2-7	17	CASSPEPTTSGTYEQYF	TGTGCCAGCTCACCCGAGCCAACTACTAGCGGAACCTACGAGCAGTACTTC
NA	TRBV19	NA	TRBJ1-5	11	CASSMVATQHF	TGTGCCAGTAGTATGGTGGCCACCCAGCATTTT
NA	TRBV6-1	NA	TRBJ1-1	10	CASSEARAFF	TGTGCCAGCAGTGAAGCGCGGGCTTTCTTT
NA	TRBV28	TRBD2	TRBJ2-7	17	CASQGVRTSGNKEKQYF	TGTGCCAGCCAAGGGGTCCGGACTAGCGGGAATAAGGAAAAGCAGTACTTC
NA	TRBV4-3	TRBD2	TRBJ2-1	16	CASSQQPGLASNEQFF	TGCGCCAGCAGCCAACAACCGGGACTAGCGAGCAATGAGCAGTTCTTC
NA	TRBV6-1	TRBD2	TRBJ2-7	14	CASSETSEVPEQYF	TGTGCCAGCAGTGAGACTAGCGAAGTCCCCGAGCAGTACTTC
NA	TRBV20-1	TRBD1	TRBJ1-4	14	CSASREQGAEKLFF	TGCAGTGCTAGTCGGGAACAGGGGGCGGAAAAACTGTTTTTT
NA	TRBV4-3	TRBD2	TRBJ2-1	16	CASSQDKREGPGEQFF	TGCGCCAGCAGCCAAGATAAGCGGGAGGGCCCCGGTGAGCAGTTCTTC
NA	TRBV4-2	TRBD2	TRBJ2-3	18	CASSVQGLAGGKADTQYF	TGTGCCAGCAGCGTTCAGGGACTAGCGGGAGGAAAGGCAGATACGCAGTATTTT